These 25 T cell receptor beta chains were sequenced from one sample in a study of beta chain features in type 1 diabetes. Findings and caveats of the study: TCRB CDR3s from Type 1 diabetes patients were moderately but significantly shorter in all four CD4+ subsets.

These receptors have no identified antigens. Expressed TCRB transcripts were sequenced because the entire RNA isolate underwent reverse transcription. The table came from immunoSEQ multiplex PCR; TCRdb's copy has only in-frame clones and leaves some out. The sample yields over 150,000 clones, over 9% seen once. The sequencing sample was made of central memory CD4+ T cells from blood. These TCRs come from a young man with type 1 diabetes.

The rearrangement joins TRBV7-2 to TRBJ2-6; D is unresolved. CDR1 is SGHTA and CDR2 is FQGNSA in the germline V gene. The CDR3 totals 16 residues. V was cut by 0 bases and J by 0 bases, with 6 bases left in between. CDR3 residues: CASSLALSSGANVLTF. The CDR3 DNA is TGTGCCAGCAGCTTAGCCTTGAGCTCTGGGGCCAACGTCCTGACTTTC.

The rearrangement uses TRBV7-2 and TRBJ1-4; 8 positions match TRBD1. This CDR3 spans 14 amino acids. Germline CDR1 and CDR2: SGHTA and FQGNSA. The V segment lost 5 bases and the J segment 11 bases; nucleotides outside the gene matches: 10. The CDR3 nucleotides read TGTGCCAGCAGCCTAACAGGGGGGGACGGGAAACTGTTTTTT. Translation gives CASSLTGGDGKLFF.

J is TRBJ1-3 and V is TRBV27, with no clear D. The CDR3 has 13 residues. V dropped 5 bases and J dropped 3 bases, with 8 bases sitting between them. Germline-derived CDR1 and CDR2 are MNHEY and SMNVEV (reference sequence). The CDR3 here is CASSMWSGNTIYF. Written as DNA, the CDR3 is TGTGCCAGCAGTATGTGGAGTGGAAACACCATATATTTT.

The table lists this clone with a few counts. The rearrangement links TRBV27 to TRBJ2-2, with D unclear. Trimming shortened V by 2 bases and J by 8 bases, and 9 bases separated the two germline ends. The germline V gene has CDR1 MNHEY and CDR2 SMNVEV (reference sequence). The CDR3 sequence is 13 residues long. The DNA of the CDR3 is TGTGCCAGCAGTTTAAACAGCCGAGGGGAGCTGTTTTTT. This codes for CASSLNSRGELFF.

The chain joins TRBV10-3 to TRBJ2-1, with TRBD2 matching 11 bases. Germline V lookup: CDR1 ENHRY, CDR2 SYGVKD. CDR3 length: 14 residues. The trim removed 6 bases at V and 8 bases at J, leaving 6 bases unmatched. CDR3 in amino acids: CAIRLAGDTHEQFF. DNA for the CDR3: TGTGCCATCAGACTAGCGGGAGACACCCATGAGCAGTTCTTC.

This chain uses TRBV5-4 with TRBJ1-4; TRBD1 agrees at 7 bases. The germline gives CDR1 SGHNT, CDR2 YYREEE (reference sequence). The V gene end was trimmed by 4 bases and the J gene end by 8 bases; junction bases not matched to a gene: 8. This CDR3 spans 14 amino acids. The CDR3 sequence: CASSLAQGDEKLFF. CDR3 bases: TGTGCCAGCAGCCTTGCGCAGGGGGACGAAAAACTGTTTTTT. Variable domain in full (rest from reference TRBV5-4 and TRBJ1-4): ETGVTQSPTHLIKTRGQQVTLRCSSQSGHNTVSWYQQALGQGPQFIFQYYREEENGRGNFPPRFSGLQFPNYSSELNVNALELDDSALYLCASSLAQGDEKLFFGSGTQLSVL.

The chain carries TRBV18 and TRBJ1-5; 8 bases are a match to TRBD1. Per germline, CDR1 KGHSH and CDR2 LQKENI. CDR3 size: 15 residues. Trimming cost V 3 bases and J 4 bases; bases outside gene matches: 5. CDR3 bases: TGTGCCAGCTCACCCGGACAGGGAGGGAATCAGCCCCAGCATTTT. Its translation is CASSPGQGGNQPQHF. The complete variable domain, with remaining parts taken from reference TRBV18 and TRBJ1-5, reads NAGVMQNPRHLVRRRGQEARLRCSPMKGHSHVYWYRQLPEEGLKFMVYLQKENIIDESGMPKERFSAEFPKEGPSILRIQQVVRGDSAAYFCASSPGQGGNQPQHFGDGTRLSIL.

The chain couples TRBV5-1 to TRBJ2-7, with D possibly being TRBD2 (5 bases). This CDR3 contains 16 residues. Per the germline V gene, CDR1 is SGHRS and CDR2 is YFSETQ. V was pared by 0 bases and J by 2 bases, with 15 bases between. CDR3 sequence reads: CASSLGGLLKTYEQYF. The CDR3 DNA reads TGCGCCAGCAGCTTGGGAGGGTTACTAAAAACCTACGAGCAGTACTTC.

The rearrangement uses TRBV4-3 and TRBJ1-4; TRBD1 might be the D (6 bases). CDR3 size: 15 residues. V lost 1 base to trimming and J lost 10 bases, with 16 bases between them. In germline, CDR1 is LGHNA, CDR2 YSLEER. Here the CDR3 DNA reads TGCGCCAGCAGCCAAGCGGGGGGCCAGGACGGAAAACTGTTTTTT. Translating gives CASSQAGGQDGKLFF.

This clone has only a few counts. This sequence joins TRBV5-4 and TRBJ1-2, with D tentatively TRBD1 (6 bases). V was pared by 5 bases and J by 6 bases, with 14 bases between. This CDR3 has 13 amino acids. Germline CDR1 reads SGHNT; CDR2 reads YYREEE (reference sequence). The CDR3 sequence is CASSLQGRDGYTF. The CDR3 DNA sequence: TGTGCCAGCAGTTTACAGGGAAGGGATGGCTACACCTTC.

This chain connects TRBV5-6 to TRBJ1-5, with D perhaps TRBD1 (6 bases). The CDR3 contains 14 residues. The V and J ends lost 1 base and 3 bases respectively, with 8 bases between them. Per germline, CDR1 SGHDT and CDR2 YYEEEE. Here the CDR3 DNA reads TGTGCCAGCAGCTTGAGGGGGATCAATCAGCCCCAGCATTTT. It encodes CASSLRGINQPQHF.

This chain connects TRBV5-4 to TRBJ2-7; 7 bases match TRBD1. The trim removed 4 bases at V and 5 bases at J, leaving 12 bases unmatched. Germline V gives CDR1 SGHNT, CDR2 YYREEE (reference sequence). This CDR3 has 15 amino acids. CDR3 DNA: TGTGCCAGCAGCCCGCCGACAGGTACAGGGGACGAGCAGTACTTC. Encoded protein: CASSPPTGTGDEQYF.

This chain connects TRBV29-1 to TRBJ2-3; TRBD2 matches 12 bases. CDR1 and CDR2 from the germline V gene are SQVTM and ANQGSEA. The CDR3 has 14 amino acids. J lost 3 bases, V lost 5 bases, and 3 bases had no gene match. This chain's CDR3 is CSVRTSGMTDTQYF. CDR3 in DNA: TGCAGCGTTAGGACTAGCGGGATGACAGATACGCAGTATTTT.

This clone was counted a few times. The chain joins TRBV9 to TRBJ2-2; 7 nucleotides align to TRBD1. Germline assignment: CDR1 SGDLS and CDR2 YYNGEE. CDR3 length: 17 residues. With V trimmed by 0 bases and J by 0 bases, 5 bases remained unmatched. CDR3 nucleotides: TGTGCCAGCAGCGTAGGCCCCCAGGGGGCGAACACCGGGGAGCTGTTTTTT. Protein product: CASSVGPQGANTGELFF.

This sequence joins TRBV9 and TRBJ2-3, with a tentative D call TRBD2 (6 bases). This CDR3 is 13 amino acids long. Trimming shortened V by 0 bases and J by 5 bases, and 7 bases separated the two germline ends. The germline CDR1 and CDR2 sequences are SGDLS and YYNGEE. CDR3 in amino acids: CASSVGGEDTQYF. CDR3 bases: TGTGCCAGCAGCGTAGGGGGGGAAGATACGCAGTATTTT. The full variable domain, completed using reference TRBV9 and TRBJ2-3, is DSGVTQTPKHLITATGQRVTLRCSPRSGDLSVYWYQQSLDQGLQFLIQYYNGEERAKGNILERFSAQQFPDLHSELNLSSLELGDSALYFCASSVGGEDTQYFGPGTRLTVL.

There are a few counts of this clone. The CDR3 loop is CASSSRPEVRTEAFF. The DNA for the CDR3 is TGCGCCAGCAGCTCAAGACCCGAGGTGCGAACTGAAGCTTTCTTT. The chain couples TRBV5-1 to TRBJ1-1; D is unclear. V lost 3 bases and J 5 bases, leaving 17 bases between the germline ends. This CDR3 region has 15 residues. CDR1 is SGHRS, CDR2 YFSETQ, per germline.

This clone was recorded a few times. This chain connects TRBV7-2 to TRBJ2-3, with TRBD2 matching 10 bases. The CDR3 consists of 14 residues. V was clipped by 7 bases and J by 6 bases; unmatched bases: 7. Germline values: CDR1 SGHTA, CDR2 FQGNSA. In nucleotides, the CDR3 is TGTGCCAGCACGAGTGATAGCGGGAGGGATACGCAGTATTTT. Translated: CASTSDSGRDTQYF.

The sample holds a few counts of this clone. The gene calls are TRBV28 and TRBJ1-2; 8 bases align to TRBD1. V lost 6 bases and J lost 2; bases outside the gene matches: 8. Germline V lookup: CDR1 MDHEN, CDR2 SYDVKM. This CDR3 contains 15 residues. CDR3 sequence reads: CASRLPGQVNYGYTF. The CDR3 DNA follows: TGTGCCAGCAGGCTGCCGGGACAGGTGAACTATGGCTACACCTTC.

This sequence joins TRBV28 and TRBJ2-2; 8 bases are shared with TRBD1. The CDR3 loop spans 16 amino acids. Germline V gives CDR1 MDHEN, CDR2 SYDVKM. The ends lost 7 bases at V and 5 bases at J; junction bases unmatched: 12. The CDR3, as DNA: TGTGCCAGCATGAACCATAACAGGGGGATGACCGGGGAGCTGTTTTTT. Translating it yields CASMNHNRGMTGELFF.

The rearrangement links TRBV10-3 to TRBJ2-5; possibly TRBD2 for D (5 bases). CDR3 length: 14 amino acids. Trimming removed 3 bases from V and 4 bases from J, with 12 bases in between. Germline assignment: CDR1 ENHRY and CDR2 SYGVKD. CDR3 DNA sequence: TGTGCCATCAGTGATGGGCCTGAGGGAGAGACCCAGTACTTC. Residues: CAISDGPEGETQYF.

The J gene is TRBJ2-1, the V gene TRBV28; TRBD2 agrees at 10 bases. The CDR3 has 18 amino acids. Germline trimming cut 2 bases from V and 9 bases from J; bases unmatched to any gene: 16. The germline gives CDR1 MDHEN, CDR2 SYDVKM. This CDR3 is CASSLHSVGVSGRTEQFF. The CDR3 region has the DNA TGTGCCAGCAGTTTACACAGCGTAGGGGTTAGCGGGAGGACTGAGCAGTTCTTC.

V and J are TRBV28 and TRBJ1-5; 8 nucleotides line up with TRBD1. Germline CDR1 and CDR2: MDHEN and SYDVKM. This CDR3 is 16 amino acids long. Germline trimming cut 2 bases from V and 2 bases from J; bases unmatched to any gene: 5. CDR3 protein: CASSLQTGVGNQPQHF. The DNA for the CDR3 is TGTGCCAGCAGTTTACAGACAGGGGTGGGCAATCAGCCCCAGCATTTT.

This clone has a handful of counts. The chain combines TRBV2 with TRBJ1-5; 7 positions agree with TRBD1. CDR1 is SNHLY, CDR2 FYNNEI, per germline. The CDR3 is 14 amino acids. J lost 1 base, V lost 8 bases, and 5 bases had no gene match. In DNA form, the CDR3 reads TGTGCCAGCCGACAGGGTTTGAGCAATCAGCCCCAGCATTTT. It specifies CASRQGLSNQPQHF.

The sample holds a few counts of this clone. This rearrangement joins TRBV5-1 to TRBJ1-4, with 7 bases identical to TRBD1. The trim removed 3 bases at V and 5 bases at J, leaving 1 base unmatched. In germline, CDR1 is SGHRS, CDR2 YFSETQ. The CDR3 length is 13 residues. The CDR3 sequence: CASSSQGNEKLFF. The CDR3 coding sequence is TGCGCCAGCAGCTCACAGGGGAATGAAAAACTGTTTTTT.

This clone was recorded a few times. The rearrangement joins TRBV5-4 to TRBJ2-2, with D possibly being TRBD2 (6 bases). The germline V and J ends were trimmed by 7 bases and 7 bases, with 14 bases remaining between them. The CDR3 has 13 amino acids. Germline V gene sequence: CDR1 SGHNT, CDR2 YYREEE (reference sequence). The CDR3 coding sequence is TGTGCCAGCGTTGATCAGGGAGGCGGGGAGCTGTTTTTT. It encodes CASVDQGGGELFF. The variable domain in full, completed from reference TRBV5-4 and TRBJ2-2, reads ETGVTQSPTHLIKTRGQQVTLRCSSQSGHNTVSWYQQALGQGPQFIFQYYREEENGRGNFPPRFSGLQFPNYSSELNVNALELDDSALYLCASVDQGGGELFFGEGSRLTVL.